The TCR beta chain under discussion was sequenced for a study of T cell responses to AZD1222 COVID-19 vaccine. This clone was detected only once. The antigen remains unidentified. Profiling relied on immunoSEQ multiplex PCR, and the TCRdb table lists in-frame clones only, not all of them. The table shows about 68,000 clones, with about 80% occurring only once. Germline CDR1 SNHLY, CDR2 FYNNEI. V lost 7 bases and J lost 9; bases outside the gene matches: 5. The CDR3 is made up of 12 amino acids. Study-level findings and limits: Nearly half of the spike-specific TCRs reportedly recognize variant regions that carry no mutations.

Sequencing was performed on peripheral blood, taken on day 0 of AZD1222 vaccination. This sequence originates from an adult in good health. This chain joins TRBV2 and TRBJ2-1; TRBD2 matches 8 bases. The CDR3 nucleotides read TGTGCCAGCACCGGGGCGGGGGGTGAGCAGTTCTTC. The encoded protein is CASTGAGGEQFF.